Sequencing of this TCR beta chain was carried out in a study of blood T cell repertoires in COVID-19. Background on the study: From the United States, Italy and Spain came samples of acute and convalescent COVID-19. T cells, B-cell-depleted T cells, or PBMCs provided the cDNA or gDNA that served as material.

CDR3 length: 12 amino acids. Germline lookup yields CDR1 MNHEY and CDR2 SVGEGT. Between the trimmed V and J ends, which lost 4 bases and 8 bases, there was a span of 9 bases. Data came from immunoSEQ multiplex PCR; TCRdb stores just in-frame clones and leaves some out. The table shows about 50,000 clones, with around 80% occurring only once. The clonotype was recovered from a man aged 70 or older with acute or convalescent COVID-19. This chain joins TRBV6-2 or TRBV6-3 and TRBJ1-5; no definite D call. The sample comprised peripheral blood. The CDR3 sequence: CASSLPGEPQHF. The CDR3 region has the DNA TGTGCCAGCAGTTTGCCAGGCGAGCCCCAGCATTTT.